This is a list of T cell receptor beta chains from one sample in a study of T-cell reconstitution after alpha-beta-depleted transplantation in children. TCRdb processed the PCR reads anew with MiXCR; each CDR3 protein has one entry. The top ten clones hold approximately 25% of a sample with 400,000 to 450,000 distinct CDR3 sequences, about 40% of them seen once. Sequenced material: PBMCs, taken before TCRalphabeta/CD19-depleted stem cell transplant. The receptors originated from a girl under 10 years old with aplastic anemia, due to receive a stem cell transplant. Each CDR3 is given with its conserved first and last residue. The D gene is left open where the match is weak. Only part of the rows carry a size: once, few, many, or a class if the clone is expanded.

abundance | j_gene | v_gene | d_gene | CDR3aa | CDR3nt
- | TRBJ2-5 | TRBV29-1 | TRBD1 | CSVERTGETQYF | TGCAGCGTTGAACGGACAGGAGAGACCCAGTACTTC
few | TRBJ1-6 | TRBV4-2 | - | CASSQEGDSYNSPLHF | TGTGCCAGCAGCCAAGAGGGGGACTCCTATAATTCACCCCTCCACTTT
- | TRBJ2-7 | TRBV6-5 | TRBD1 | CASSYGTGNEQYF | TGTGCCAGCAGTTACGGGACAGGGAACGAGCAGTACTTC
once | TRBJ2-5 | TRBV7-2 | - | CASRQQGGGETQYF | TGTGCCAGCAGGCAACAGGGAGGAGGGGAGACCCAGTACTTC
once | TRBJ2-4 | TRBV7-8 | TRBD1 | CARVPGQGKNIQYF | TGTGCCAGAGTACCGGGACAGGGAAAGAACATTCAGTACTTC
- | TRBJ1-1 | TRBV5-1 | - | CASSLRGLMNTEAFF | TGCGCCAGCAGCTTGCGAGGGCTGATGAACACTGAAGCTTTCTTT
- | TRBJ2-3 | TRBV6-5 | TRBD2 | CASSYSLISLAGSVDTQYF | TGTGCCAGCAGTTACTCTCTCATCTCCCTAGCGGGAAGTGTAGATACGCAGTATTTT
- | TRBJ2-5 | TRBV20-1 | - | CSLPIGGGLHPQETQYF | TGCAGTCTCCCTATTGGGGGGGGCTTGCATCCCCAAGAGACCCAGTACTTC
many | TRBJ2-1 | TRBV3-1 | TRBD2 | CASSQAPRTSGIYNEQFF | TGTGCCAGCAGCCAAGCTCCCCGGACTAGCGGGATTTACAATGAGCAGTTCTTC
- | TRBJ2-1 | TRBV5-1 | - | CASSFTRGPASTNEQFF | TGCGCCAGCAGCTTCACGCGGGGCCCAGCGAGCACCAATGAGCAGTTCTTC
few | TRBJ2-1 | TRBV20-1 | - | CSGVAALYNEQFF | TGCAGTGGAGTAGCGGCGTTATACAATGAGCAGTTCTTC
- | TRBJ2-1 | TRBV29-1 | TRBD2 | CSGASGALYEQFF | TGCAGCGGTGCTAGCGGGGCATTGTATGAGCAGTTCTTC
- | TRBJ1-1 | TRBV6-1 | - | CASSGSRGSTEAFF | TGTGCCAGCAGTGGCAGCAGGGGTTCCACTGAAGCTTTCTTT
many | TRBJ1-4 | TRBV20-1 | - | CSAGAQTEKLFF | TGCAGCGCGGGGGCGCAAACTGAAAAACTGTTTTTT
- | TRBJ2-1 | TRBV20-1 | - | CSAFPDNEQFF | TGCAGTGCGTTTCCCGACAATGAGCAGTTCTTC
few | TRBJ2-2 | TRBV29-1 | - | CSVESLPGELFF | TGCAGCGTTGAAAGCCTCCCCGGGGAGCTGTTTTTT
once | TRBJ2-3 | TRBV14 | TRBD1 | CASSHGQGSTDTQYF | TGTGCCAGCAGCCACGGACAGGGAAGCACAGATACGCAGTATTTT
many | TRBJ1-4 | TRBV28 | TRBD1 | CASSFRGADEKLFF | TGTGCCAGCAGTTTCAGGGGGGCGGATGAAAAACTGTTTTTT
- | TRBJ1-1 | TRBV5-1 | - | CASSPSIGSEAFF | TGCGCCAGCTCCCCCTCCATCGGGTCTGAAGCTTTCTTT
many | TRBJ2-7 | TRBV20-1 | - | CSARDQVGVVYEQYF | TGCAGTGCTAGAGATCAGGTGGGCGTGGTCTACGAGCAGTACTTC
many | TRBJ1-1 | TRBV5-6 | - | CASRGWGKKGEAFF | TGTGCCAGCCGTGGTTGGGGGAAAAAAGGAGAAGCTTTCTTT
- | TRBJ2-1 | TRBV3-1 | TRBD2 | CASSQVRLAVYNEQFF | TGTGCCAGCAGCCAAGTCCGACTAGCGGTCTACAATGAGCAGTTCTTC
- | TRBJ2-1 | TRBV5-4 | - | CASSLATGAAYNEQFF | TGTGCCAGCAGCTTGGCGACGGGGGCGGCATACAATGAGCAGTTCTTC
- | TRBJ2-1 | TRBV4-1 | - | CASSQDVYNEQFF | TGCGCCAGCAGCCAAGACGTCTACAATGAGCAGTTCTTC
- | TRBJ1-6 | TRBV20-1 | - | CSARSRGGNSPLHF | TGCAGTGCTAGGTCTAGGGGGGGTAATTCACCCCTCCACTTT
many | TRBJ1-1 | TRBV29-1 | - | CSVVGVNTEAFF | TGCAGCGTTGTCGGGGTGAACACTGAAGCTTTCTTT